This T cell receptor beta chain was identified in a study of blood T cell repertoires in COVID-19. Study-wide context: In each case, the material was cDNA or gDNA derived from T cells, B-cell-depleted T cells, or PBMCs.

Cohort allocation depended upon clinical history that participants reported. For recovered donors of Cohort 3, there were two negative PCRs, clearance, or symptom resolution. The CDR3 has 14 residues. Looked up from germline, CDR1 is LGHNA and CDR2 is YSLEER. The V gene lost 0 bases and the J gene lost 5 bases, with 11 bases spanning the gap. Only in-frame clones appear in the TCRdb table, and some are missing; sequencing was by immunoSEQ multiplex PCR. This sample has 390,000 or so clones, with about 87% found just once. The receptor's source is a woman aged 50 to 65 who had recovered from COVID-19. This chain links TRBV4-3 with TRBJ2-7; TRBD2 might be the D (5 bases). Sequenced material: PBMCs or T cells enriched from blood (not recorded which). The CDR3 reads CASSQELASHEQYF. The CDR3 DNA reads as TGCGCCAGCAGCCAAGAGCTAGCCAGCCACGAGCAGTACTTC.